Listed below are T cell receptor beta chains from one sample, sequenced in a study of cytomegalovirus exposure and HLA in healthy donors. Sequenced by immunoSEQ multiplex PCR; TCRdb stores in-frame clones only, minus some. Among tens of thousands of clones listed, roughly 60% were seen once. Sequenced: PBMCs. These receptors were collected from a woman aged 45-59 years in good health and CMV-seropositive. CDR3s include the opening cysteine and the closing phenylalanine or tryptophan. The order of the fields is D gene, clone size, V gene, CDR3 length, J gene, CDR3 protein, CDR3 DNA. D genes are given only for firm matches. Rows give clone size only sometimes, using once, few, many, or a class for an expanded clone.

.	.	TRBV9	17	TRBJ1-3	CASSVGGRGPSGNTIYF	TGTGCCAGCAGCGTAGGGGGCAGGGGCCCCTCTGGAAACACCATATATTTT
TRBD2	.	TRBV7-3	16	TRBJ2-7	CASSLGGGGADYEQYF	TGTGCCAGCAGCTTAGGAGGCGGGGGGGCCGACTACGAGCAGTACTTC
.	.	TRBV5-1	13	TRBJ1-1	CASSFTRNTEAFF	TGCGCCAGCAGCTTCACACGGAACACTGAAGCTTTCTTT
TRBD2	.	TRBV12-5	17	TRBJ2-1	CASGNLAGYSSYNEQFF	TGTGCTAGTGGTAATTTAGCGGGTTACTCCTCCTACAATGAGCAGTTCTTC
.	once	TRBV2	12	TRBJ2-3	CASSERSDTQYF	TGTGCCAGCAGTGAACGGTCAGATACGCAGTATTTT
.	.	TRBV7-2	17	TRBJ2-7	CASSLGLGLASRYEQYF	TGTGCCAGCAGCCTAGGGCTTGGGCTAGCTTCCAGATACGAGCAGTACTTC
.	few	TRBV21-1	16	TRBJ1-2	CASSKGTQGDGYGYTF	TGTGCCAGCAGCAAAGGGACACAGGGTGATGGCTATGGCTACACCTTC
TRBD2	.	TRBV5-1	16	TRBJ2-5	CASSLGTSVDTETQYF	TGCGCCAGCAGCTTGGGGACTAGCGTAGATACTGAGACCCAGTACTTC
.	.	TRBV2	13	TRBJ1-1	CASSESGGAEAFF	TGTGCCAGCAGTGAGAGTGGGGGCGCTGAAGCTTTCTTT
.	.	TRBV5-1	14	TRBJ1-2	CASSLGGENYGYTF	TGCGCCAGCAGCTTGGGGGGGGAGAACTATGGCTACACCTTC
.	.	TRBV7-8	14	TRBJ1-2	CASSPVGGLVGYTF	TGTGCCAGCAGCCCTGTCGGGGGTCTGGTCGGCTACACCTTC
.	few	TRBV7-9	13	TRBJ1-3	CASRGGAGNTIYF	TGTGCCAGCAGAGGAGGGGCTGGAAACACCATATATTTT
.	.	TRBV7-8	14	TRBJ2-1	CASSQGSSYNEQFF	TGTGCCAGCAGCCAGGGGAGCTCCTACAATGAGCAGTTCTTC
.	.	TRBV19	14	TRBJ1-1	CASSTTGLNTEAFF	TGTGCCAGTAGTACGACAGGCCTGAACACTGAAGCTTTCTTT